Detailed here is one T cell receptor (beta chain). Its antigen is not identified. V lost 10 bases and J 1 base, leaving 11 bases between the germline ends. Germline loops: CDR1 SGHNT, CDR2 YYREEE (reference sequence). The CDR3 has 13 residues. The sample comes from a study of shared clonotypes between healthy human individuals. Study background: Each donor's CD8 memory used one plate, CD8 naive two, each CD4 subset three. Study findings and constraints: Shared clonotypes across all four donors exceeded non-shared ones in generation probability.

Assay: immunoSEQ multiplex PCR; the TCRdb copy retains only in-frame clones and omits some. Of approximately 2,000,000 clones in the sample, 80% to 95% were seen once. The chain carries TRBV5-4 and TRBJ2-2; D ambiguous. The TCR originated in a man younger than 35 in good health. Some clones in this sample may be carry-over from other donors' samples. The specimen was naive CD4+ T cells from PBMCs. The subset denotes: CD45RA+ positively selected. The CDR3 protein is CAPRTQNTGELFF. The CDR3 DNA reads as TGTGCCCCTCGGACCCAGAACACCGGGGAGCTGTTTTTT.